The 9 T cell receptor beta chains below all came from one sample that was sequenced in a study of T cell repertoires in cytomegalovirus infection. TCRdb processed the reads anew with MiXCR; each CDR3 protein has one entry. The table records under 850,000 distinct CDR3 sequences, roughly 30% of them present only once. These receptors have no known antigen. The material sequenced was cultured PBMCs, taken from culture after CMV antigen stimulation. The receptors shown here come from a human donor in good health (CMV status not recorded). Some clones in this sample may be carry-over from other donors' samples.

The rearrangement joins TRBV6-1 to TRBJ1-5, with D unclear. CDR3 length equals 16 residues. Germline values: CDR1 MNHNS, CDR2 SASEGT. Written as DNA, the CDR3 is TGTTCCCAGCTAGACCCCAGGCGATATGGCAATCAGCCCCAGCATTTT. Residues: CSQLDPRRYGNQPQHF.

A few counts support this clonotype. V and J are TRBV6-6 and TRBJ2-3; TRBD2 agrees at 12 bases. The junction had 5 bases not matched to a gene; V was cut back by 5 bases and J by 2 bases. The length of the CDR3 is 16 residues. Per germline, CDR1 MNHNY and CDR2 SVGAGI (reference sequence). The CDR3 spells CASSGRTSGTTDTQYF. CDR3 DNA sequence: TGTGCCAGCAGTGGAAGGACTAGCGGGACCACAGATACGCAGTATTTT.

V and J are TRBV4-1 and TRBJ1-1, with D maybe TRBD1 (6 bases). The CDR3 extends over 14 amino acids. V lost 2 bases to trimming and J lost 4 bases, with 11 bases between them. CDR1 is MGHRA and CDR2 is YSYEKL in the germline V gene. The CDR3 spells CASSQQGLSTEAFF. As DNA, the CDR3 is TGCGCCAGCAGCCAACAGGGGTTAAGCACTGAAGCTTTCTTT.

The CDR3 coding sequence is TGTGCCAGCACCCCTGGGGCAGGCGACACTGAAGCTTTCTTT. It codes for CASTPGAGDTEAFF. The V and J genes are TRBV2 and TRBJ1-1, with D perhaps TRBD1 (5 bases). The CDR3 has 14 amino acids. V was shortened by 7 bases and J by 3 bases, with 15 bases between the two germline ends. Germline CDR1 reads SNHLY; CDR2 reads FYNNEI.

The CDR3 region has the DNA TGCAGTGCTGAGAGATATCAGTACCAAGAGACCCAGTACTTC. Its translation: CSAERYQYQETQYF. V and J are TRBV20-1 and TRBJ2-5; D gene ambiguous. The CDR3 consists of 14 residues. V lost 5 bases and J 0 bases, leaving 13 bases between the germline ends. The germline CDR1 and CDR2 sequences are DFQATT and SNEGSKA (reference sequence).

This clonotype appeared many times. V gene TRBV7-2 combines with J gene TRBJ2-7; 7 bases map to TRBD1. V was clipped by 7 bases and J by 6 bases; unmatched bases: 15. The germline CDR1 and CDR2 sequences are SGHTA and FQGNSA. This CDR3 contains 15 residues. CDR3 coding DNA: TGTGCCAGCACACGGGACAGAGCTATCCTAGGCGAGCAGTACTTC. Amino acids: CASTRDRAILGEQYF.

This clonotype has at least ten counts. The chain carries TRBV7-2 and TRBJ1-1, with D possibly TRBD1 on 5 matching bases. Germline V gene sequence: CDR1 SGHTA, CDR2 FQGNSA. This CDR3 comprises 16 residues. Trimming stripped 5 bases from V and 0 bases from J, with 16 bases between. This CDR3 is CASSPQIGGVNTEAFF. CDR3 sequence (DNA): TGTGCCAGCAGCCCTCAGATCGGGGGTGTGAACACTGAAGCTTTCTTT.

This chain joins TRBV28 and TRBJ2-1; 13 nucleotides line up with TRBD2. Per germline, CDR1 MDHEN and CDR2 SYDVKM. The CDR3 sequence is 16 residues long. V was clipped by 2 bases and J by 6 bases; unmatched bases: 4. The CDR3 nucleotides read TGTGCCAGCAGTTTACCTAGACTAGCGGGGGGCAATGAGCAGTTCTTC. Encoded protein: CASSLPRLAGGNEQFF.

This clonotype was detected a few times. The CDR3 loop reads CASSFGQLYEQYF. The CDR3, as DNA: TGTGCCAGCAGCTTTGGACAGCTCTACGAGCAGTACTTC. This rearrangement joins TRBV5-6 to TRBJ2-7; a possible D gene is TRBD1 (6 bases). CDR3 length: 13 residues. The V end lost 2 bases, the J end lost 3 bases, and 9 bases lay between the germline ends. Germline-derived CDR1 and CDR2 are SGHDT and YYEEEE. Using reference TRBV5-6 and TRBJ2-7 for the parts outside the CDR3, the full variable domain is DAGVTQSPTHLIKTRGQQVTLRCSPKSGHDTVSWYQQALGQGPQFIFQYYEEEERQRGNFPDRFSGHQFPNYSSELNVNALLLGDSALYLCASSFGQLYEQYFGPGTRLTVT.